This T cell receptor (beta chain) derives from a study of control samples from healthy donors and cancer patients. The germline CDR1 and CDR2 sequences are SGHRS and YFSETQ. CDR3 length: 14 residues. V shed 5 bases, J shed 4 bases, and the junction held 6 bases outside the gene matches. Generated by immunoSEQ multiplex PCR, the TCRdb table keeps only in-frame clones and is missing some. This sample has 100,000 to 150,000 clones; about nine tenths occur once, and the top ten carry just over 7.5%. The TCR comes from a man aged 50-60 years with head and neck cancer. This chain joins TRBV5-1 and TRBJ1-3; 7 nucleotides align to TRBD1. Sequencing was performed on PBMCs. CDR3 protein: CASSFQGVGNTIYF. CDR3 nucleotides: TGCGCCAGCAGTTTTCAGGGGGTAGGAAACACCATATATTTT.